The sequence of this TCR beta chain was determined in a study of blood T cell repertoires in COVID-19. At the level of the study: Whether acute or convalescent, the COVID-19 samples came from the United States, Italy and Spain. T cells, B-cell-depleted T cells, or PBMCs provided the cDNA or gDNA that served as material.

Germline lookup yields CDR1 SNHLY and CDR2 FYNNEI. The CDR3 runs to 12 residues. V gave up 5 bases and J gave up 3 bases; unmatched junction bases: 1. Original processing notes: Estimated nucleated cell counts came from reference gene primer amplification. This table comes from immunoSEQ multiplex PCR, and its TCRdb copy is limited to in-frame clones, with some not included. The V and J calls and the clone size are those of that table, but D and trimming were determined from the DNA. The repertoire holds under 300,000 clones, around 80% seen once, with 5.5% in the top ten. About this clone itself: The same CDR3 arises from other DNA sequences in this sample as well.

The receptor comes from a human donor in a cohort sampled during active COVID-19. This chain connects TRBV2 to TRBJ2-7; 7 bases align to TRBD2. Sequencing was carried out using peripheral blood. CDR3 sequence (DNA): TGTGCCAGCAGTCGGACTAGCTACGAGCAGTACTTC. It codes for CASSRTSYEQYF.